This T cell receptor beta chain was captured in a study of blood T cell repertoires in COVID-19. The assay was immunoSEQ multiplex PCR, and TCRdb's table has in-frame clones only and misses some. This table has 35,000 to 55,000 clones, roughly nine tenths appearing once. This CDR3 has 16 amino acids. Trimming cost V 8 bases and J 1 base; bases outside gene matches: 8. Per germline, CDR1 ENHRY and CDR2 SYGVKD. The chain links TRBV10-3 to TRBJ2-2, with 9 bases fitting TRBD1. Sequencing input: peripheral blood. The TCR comes from a man between 65 and 80 years old with active COVID-19. CDR3 amino acids: CAIRNGQGMNTGELFF. The CDR3 bases are TGTGCCATCCGAAACGGACAGGGGATGAACACCGGGGAGCTGTTTTTT.